This T cell receptor beta chain was recorded in a study of T cells expressing NK-cell markers. Each CDR3 protein gets one entry in TCRdb, which reprocessed the 5' RACE reads and gives no DNA. Its clone listing holds some 450,000 distinct CDR3 sequences. Overall study findings and caveats: These clonotypes, the leaders elsewhere, also led the CD3+CD56-NKG2C+ fraction in four donors. In 5 or 6 donors, dominant NKG2C+ clonotypes were roughly 1.0-8% of CD8+ T cells.

Germline-derived CDR1 and CDR2 are SQVTM and ANQGSEA. The CDR3 consists of 11 residues. As concerns this clonotype: Its antigen is unidentified.

The rearrangement uses TRBV29-1 and TRBJ2-7; TCRdb indicates TRBD1, and absent DNA this call remains unverified. The TCR comes from a woman between 18 and 69 years old in good health. The sample comprised blood T cells: a sorted CD56 or NKG2C T cell subset, CD4+ or CD8+ T cells, or bulk PBMC T cells (not recorded which). CDR3 sequence reads: CSVQGVGEQYF.